This TCR beta chain was found in a study of beta chain features in type 1 diabetes. Study-level background: Similarity in age, gender and cell yields was seen between patients and healthy donors. Broader study findings: Type 1 diabetes patients showed a moderate but significant shortening of TCRB CDR3s in all four CD4+ subsets. Unsettled here was the matter of whether HLA type influences TCRB rearrangement.

Sequenced material consisted of expressed TCRB transcripts (all of the isolated RNA was reverse transcribed). TCRdb keeps only in-frame clones here, not all; method: immunoSEQ multiplex PCR. The repertoire consists of over 600,000 clones, with roughly 12% occurring once and the leading ten covering roughly 0.12%. This clone was observed a handful of times. Its antigen remains unidentified. Per donor, one heparinised blood draw averaged around 0.12 L. All sorted populations exceeded 95% purity. The ends lost 0 bases at V and 3 bases at J; junction bases unmatched: 4. CDR1 is LGHNA, CDR2 YNFKEQ, per germline. The CDR3 sequence is 17 residues long.

This receptor was taken from a man aged 25-40 years with type 1 diabetes. V usage is TRBV4-2 and J usage is TRBJ2-7; TRBD2 aligns across 14 bases. Sequencing was performed on naive CD4+ T cells from blood. The DNA for the CDR3 is TGTGCCAGCAGCCAAGATAGTGGGACTAGCGGGGGCTACGAGCAGTACTTC. The encoded protein is CASSQDSGTSGGYEQYF.